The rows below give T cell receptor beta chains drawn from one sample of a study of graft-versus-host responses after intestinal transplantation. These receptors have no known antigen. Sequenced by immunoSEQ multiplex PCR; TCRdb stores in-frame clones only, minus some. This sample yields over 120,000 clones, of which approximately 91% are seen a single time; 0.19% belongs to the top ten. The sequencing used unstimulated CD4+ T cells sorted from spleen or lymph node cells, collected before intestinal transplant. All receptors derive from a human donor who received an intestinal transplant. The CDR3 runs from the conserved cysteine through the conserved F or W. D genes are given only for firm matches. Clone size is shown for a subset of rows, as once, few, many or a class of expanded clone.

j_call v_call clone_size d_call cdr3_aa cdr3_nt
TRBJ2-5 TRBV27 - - CASSPRFQETQYF TGTGCCAGCAGTCCCAGATTCCAAGAGACCCAGTACTTC
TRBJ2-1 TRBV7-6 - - CASSLGGAGKAYNEQFF TGTGCCAGCAGCTTAGGAGGAGCGGGTAAAGCCTACAATGAGCAGTTCTTC
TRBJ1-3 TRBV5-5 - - CASSLVRTSGNTIYF TGTGCCAGCAGCTTGGTCCGGACCTCTGGAAACACCATATATTTT
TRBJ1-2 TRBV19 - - CASSTPGQGDYGYTF TGTGCCAGTAGTACACCGGGACAAGGAGACTATGGCTACACCTTC
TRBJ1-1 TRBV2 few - CASSEWTEAFF TGTGCCAGCAGTGAGTGGACTGAAGCTTTCTTT
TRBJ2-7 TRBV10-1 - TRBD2 CASSGQLAGENEQYF TGCGCCAGCAGTGGGCAACTAGCGGGAGAGAACGAGCAGTACTTC
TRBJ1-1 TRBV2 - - CASSSPEAFF TGTGCCAGCAGCTCCCCGGAAGCTTTCTTT
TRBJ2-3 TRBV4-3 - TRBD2 CASSRTSDNTDTQYF TGCGCCAGCAGCCGGACTAGCGATAACACAGATACGCAGTATTTT
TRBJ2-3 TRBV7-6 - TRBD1 CASRVGQGSRDTQYF TGTGCCAGCAGAGTAGGACAGGGGAGTCGAGATACGCAGTATTTT
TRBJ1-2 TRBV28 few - CASSLAPLFNYGYTF TGTGCCAGCAGTTTGGCACCACTCTTCAACTATGGCTACACCTTC
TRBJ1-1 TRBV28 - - CASRDLAGIAEAFF TGTGCCAGCCGAGACCTTGCAGGGATCGCTGAAGCTTTCTTT
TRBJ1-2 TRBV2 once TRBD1 CASRAGTANYGYTF TGTGCCAGCAGAGCCGGGACAGCTAACTATGGCTACACCTTC
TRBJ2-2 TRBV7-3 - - CASSLNQDPDTGELFF TGTGCCAGCAGCTTAAATCAGGACCCTGACACCGGGGAGCTGTTTTTT
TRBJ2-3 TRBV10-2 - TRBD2 CASSGGLAGGPRGDTQYF TGCGCCAGCAGTGGGGGACTAGCGGGAGGGCCGAGGGGAGATACGCAGTATTTT
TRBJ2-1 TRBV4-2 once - CASSQGDSDSKQFF TGTGCCAGCAGCCAAGGTGATAGTGATTCCAAGCAGTTCTTC
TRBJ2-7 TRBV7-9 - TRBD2 CASSLLAGGSSEQYF TGTGCCAGCAGCTTGCTAGCGGGAGGTAGTAGCGAGCAGTACTTC
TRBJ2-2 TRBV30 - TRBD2 CAWSVRSGRAGGELFF TGTGCCTGGAGTGTAAGGAGCGGGAGGGCCGGGGGGGAGCTGTTTTTT
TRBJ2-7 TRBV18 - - CASSLPLREQYF TGTGCCAGCTCACTACCCCTGAGGGAGCAGTACTTC
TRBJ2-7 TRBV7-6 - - CASSQGGTALYEQYF TGTGCCAGCAGCCAGGGCGGGACAGCCCTTTACGAGCAGTACTTC
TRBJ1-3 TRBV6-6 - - CASSPRLDTIYF TGTGCCAGCAGTCCCCGGTTGGACACCATATATTTT
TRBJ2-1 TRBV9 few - CASSVEAVSDNEQFF TGTGCCAGCAGCGTAGAGGCGGTCTCGGACAATGAGCAGTTCTTC
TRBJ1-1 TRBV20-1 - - CSAGLNTEAFF TGCAGTGCAGGTCTGAACACTGAAGCTTTCTTT
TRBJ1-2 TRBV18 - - CASSPKDGYGYTF TGTGCCAGCTCACCAAAGGACGGCTATGGCTACACCTTC
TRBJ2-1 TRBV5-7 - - CASSLGAGPKGDEQFF TGTGCCAGCAGCTTGGGGGCAGGGCCAAAGGGGGATGAGCAGTTCTTC
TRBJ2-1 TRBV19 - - CASSILPSASYNEQFF TGTGCCAGTAGTATCCTTCCTAGCGCCTCCTACAATGAGCAGTTCTTC
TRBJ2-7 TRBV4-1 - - CASSPEQDEQYF TGCGCCAGCAGCCCGGAGCAGGACGAGCAGTACTTC
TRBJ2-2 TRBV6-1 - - CAAPENTGELFF TGTGCGGCCCCGGAAAACACCGGGGAGCTGTTTTTT
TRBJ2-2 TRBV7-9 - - CASSPKNTGELFF TGTGCCAGCAGCCCCAAGAACACCGGGGAGCTGTTTTTT
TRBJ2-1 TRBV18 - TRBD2 CASSPSLAGSYNEQFF TGTGCCAGCTCACCATCACTAGCGGGATCCTACAATGAGCAGTTCTTC
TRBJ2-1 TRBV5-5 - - CASSLPLGEQFF TGTGCCAGCAGCCTACCTCTGGGTGAGCAGTTCTTC
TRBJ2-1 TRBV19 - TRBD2 CASSIERLAGVAYNEQFF TGTGCCAGTAGTATAGAGCGCCTAGCGGGAGTTGCCTACAATGAGCAGTTCTTC
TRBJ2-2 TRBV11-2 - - CASSLDRDGELFF TGTGCCAGCAGCTTAGACAGGGACGGGGAGCTGTTTTTT
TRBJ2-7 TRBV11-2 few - CASSLLALGSEQYF TGTGCCAGCAGCTTACTTGCCTTAGGGAGCGAGCAGTACTTC
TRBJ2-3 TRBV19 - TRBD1 CASSTHRGADTQYF TGTGCCAGTAGTACCCACAGGGGCGCAGATACGCAGTATTTT
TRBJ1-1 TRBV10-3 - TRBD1 CAIKDSRGLTEAFF TGTGCCATCAAAGACAGCAGGGGGCTGACTGAAGCTTTCTTT
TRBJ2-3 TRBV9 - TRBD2 CASSARLAGATDTQYF TGTGCCAGCAGCGCACGACTAGCGGGGGCCACAGATACGCAGTATTTT
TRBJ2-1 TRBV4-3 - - CASSQEGQGNEQFF TGCGCCAGCAGCCAAGAAGGTCAAGGGAATGAGCAGTTCTTC
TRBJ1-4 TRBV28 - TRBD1 CASSPGTGVPVEKLFF TGTGCCAGCAGCCCCGGGACAGGGGTCCCCGTAGAAAAACTGTTTTTT
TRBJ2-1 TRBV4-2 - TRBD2 CASSRWGVSGSHGEQFF TGTGCCAGCTCACGGTGGGGGGTTAGCGGGAGCCACGGTGAGCAGTTCTTC
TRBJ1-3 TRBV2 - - CASSLKGGGGNTIYF TGTGCCAGCAGCCTGAAGGGAGGAGGTGGAAACACCATATATTTT
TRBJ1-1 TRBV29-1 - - CSVDRWGVSEAFF TGCAGCGTTGATCGGTGGGGGGTGTCTGAAGCTTTCTTT
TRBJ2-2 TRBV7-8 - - CASSLFSGTNTGELFF TGTGCCAGCAGCTTATTTAGCGGTACGAACACCGGGGAGCTGTTTTTT
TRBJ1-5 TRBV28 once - CASSLGGEPQHF TGTGCCAGCAGTTTAGGGGGTGAGCCCCAGCATTTT
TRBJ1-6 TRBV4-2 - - CASNQEGGRNNSPLHF TGTGCCAGCAACCAAGAGGGAGGCAGGAATAATTCACCCCTCCACTTT
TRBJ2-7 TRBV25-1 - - CASSEGGGPGYEQYF TGTGCCAGCAGTGAAGGAGGAGGGCCAGGATACGAGCAGTACTTC
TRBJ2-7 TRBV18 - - CASSPKQGWVYEQYF TGTGCCAGCTCACCAAAGCAGGGATGGGTCTACGAGCAGTACTTC
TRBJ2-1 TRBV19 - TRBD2 CASRGLAENNEQFF TGTGCCAGTAGGGGACTAGCCGAAAACAATGAGCAGTTCTTC
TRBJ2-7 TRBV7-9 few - CASSPNRRGHEQYF TGTGCCAGCAGCCCAAACCGTAGGGGCCACGAGCAGTACTTC
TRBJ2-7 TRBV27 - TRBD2 CASSSRTSGYYEQYF TGTGCCAGCAGCTCCCGGACTAGCGGCTACTACGAGCAGTACTTC
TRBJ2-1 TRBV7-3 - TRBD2 CASSLSGPLVGGAGGYNEQFF TGTGCCAGCAGCTTAAGTGGGCCCTTGGTGGGTGGAGCGGGAGGGTACAATGAGCAGTTCTTC
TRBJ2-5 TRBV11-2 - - CASSLEVWGTQYF TGTGCCAGCAGCTTAGAGGTTTGGGGGACCCAGTACTTC
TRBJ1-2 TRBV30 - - CAWTVQGAGGYTF TGTGCCTGGACAGTACAGGGAGCTGGTGGCTACACCTTC
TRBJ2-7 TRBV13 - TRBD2 CASSLSGTSFSYEQYF TGTGCCAGCAGCTTAAGCGGGACTTCTTTCTCCTACGAGCAGTACTTC
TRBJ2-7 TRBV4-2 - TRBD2 CASSQGAGRDYEQYF TGTGCCAGCAGCCAGGGAGCGGGGAGAGACTACGAGCAGTACTTC
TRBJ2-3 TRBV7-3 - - CASSLGTQVDTQYF TGTGCCAGCAGCTTAGGGACCCAAGTGGATACGCAGTATTTT
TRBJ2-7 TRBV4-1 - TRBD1 CASSQDPGQGVARSTSYEQYF TGCGCCAGCAGCCAAGACCCCGGACAGGGAGTAGCCCGAAGTACCTCCTACGAGCAGTACTTC
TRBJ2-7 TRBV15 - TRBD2 CATSREPGTGGTSGRSYEQYF TGTGCCACCAGCAGAGAACCGGGGACAGGGGGGACTAGCGGGAGGTCCTACGAGCAGTACTTC
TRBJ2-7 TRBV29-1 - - CSVGQLYEQYF TGCAGCGTTGGGCAGTTATACGAGCAGTACTTC
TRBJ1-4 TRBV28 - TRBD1 CASSLLTGAPYEKLFF TGTGCCAGCAGTTTATTGACAGGGGCTCCCTATGAAAAACTGTTTTTT